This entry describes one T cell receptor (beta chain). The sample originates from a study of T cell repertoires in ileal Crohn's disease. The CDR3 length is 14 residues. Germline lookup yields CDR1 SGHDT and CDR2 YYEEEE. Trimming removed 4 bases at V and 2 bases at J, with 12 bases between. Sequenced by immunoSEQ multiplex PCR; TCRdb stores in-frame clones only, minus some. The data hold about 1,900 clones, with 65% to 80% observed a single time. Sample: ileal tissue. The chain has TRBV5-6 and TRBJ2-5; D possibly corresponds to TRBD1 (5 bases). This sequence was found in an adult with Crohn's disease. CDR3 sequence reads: CASSTGASQETQYF. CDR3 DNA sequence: TGTGCCAGCAGCACTGGGGCCAGTCAAGAGACCCAGTACTTC.